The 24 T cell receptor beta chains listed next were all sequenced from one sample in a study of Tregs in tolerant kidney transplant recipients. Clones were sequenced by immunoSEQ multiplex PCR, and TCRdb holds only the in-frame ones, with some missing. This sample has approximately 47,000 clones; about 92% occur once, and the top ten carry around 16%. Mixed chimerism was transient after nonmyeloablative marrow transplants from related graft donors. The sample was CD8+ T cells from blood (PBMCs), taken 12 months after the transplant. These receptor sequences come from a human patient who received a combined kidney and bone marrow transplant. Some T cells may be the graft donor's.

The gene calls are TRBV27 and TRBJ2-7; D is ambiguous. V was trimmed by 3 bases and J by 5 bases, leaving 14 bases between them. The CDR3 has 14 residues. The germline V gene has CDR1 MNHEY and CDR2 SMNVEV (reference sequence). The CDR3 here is CASSFGFGVDEQYF. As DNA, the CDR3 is TGTGCCAGCAGTTTCGGGTTTGGCGTGGACGAGCAGTACTTC.

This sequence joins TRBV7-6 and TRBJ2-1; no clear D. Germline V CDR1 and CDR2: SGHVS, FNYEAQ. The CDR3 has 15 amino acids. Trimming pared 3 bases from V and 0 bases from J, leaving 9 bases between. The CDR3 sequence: CASSFSLSSYNEQFF. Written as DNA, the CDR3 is TGTGCCAGCAGCTTTAGCCTCAGCTCCTACAATGAGCAGTTCTTC.

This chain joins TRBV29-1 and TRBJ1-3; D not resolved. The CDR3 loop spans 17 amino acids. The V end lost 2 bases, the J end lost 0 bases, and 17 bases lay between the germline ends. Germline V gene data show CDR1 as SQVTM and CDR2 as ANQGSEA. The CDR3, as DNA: TGCAGCGTTGAAACGGGATCTTCGGCGGTCTCTGGAAACACCATATATTTT. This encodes CSVETGSSAVSGNTIYF.

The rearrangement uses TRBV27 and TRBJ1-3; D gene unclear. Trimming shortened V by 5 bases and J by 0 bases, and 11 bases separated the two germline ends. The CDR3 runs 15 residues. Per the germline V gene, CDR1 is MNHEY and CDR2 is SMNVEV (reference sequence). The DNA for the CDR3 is TGTGCCAGCAGTCCAGACATTTTCTCTGGAAACACCATATATTTT. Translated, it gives CASSPDIFSGNTIYF.

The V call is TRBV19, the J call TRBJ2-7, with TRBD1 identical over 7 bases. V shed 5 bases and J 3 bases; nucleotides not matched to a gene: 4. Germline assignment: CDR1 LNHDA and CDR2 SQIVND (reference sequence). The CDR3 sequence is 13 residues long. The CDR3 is CASSVTGDYEQYF. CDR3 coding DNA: TGTGCCAGTAGTGTCACAGGGGACTACGAGCAGTACTTC.

The CDR3: CASSEGAATNEKLFF. The DNA for the CDR3 is TGTGCCAGCAGCGAAGGAGCAGCAACTAATGAAAAACTGTTTTTT. V is TRBV5-8 and J is TRBJ1-4; D is unresolved. The germline CDR1 and CDR2 sequences are SGHTS and YDEGEE. The CDR3 is made up of 15 amino acids. Trimming left V 4 bases short and J 0 bases short, with 10 bases between. The full variable domain, in which reference TRBV5-8 and TRBJ1-4 provide the parts outside the CDR3, is EAGVTQSPTHLIKTRGQQATLRCSPISGHTSVYWYQQALGLGLQFLLWYDEGEERNRGNFPPRFSGRQFPNYSSELNVNALELEDSALYLCASSEGAATNEKLFFGSGTQLSVL.

This CDR3 is CASSLATGGLYEQYF. CDR3 sequence (DNA): TGCGCCAGCAGCTTGGCGACAGGGGGCTTATACGAGCAGTACTTC. The chain uses TRBV5-1 and TRBJ2-7; TRBD1 matches at 10 bases. V lost 0 bases, J lost 4 bases, and 4 bases stayed unmatched. Germline V lookup: CDR1 SGHRS, CDR2 YFSETQ. The CDR3 consists of 15 residues.

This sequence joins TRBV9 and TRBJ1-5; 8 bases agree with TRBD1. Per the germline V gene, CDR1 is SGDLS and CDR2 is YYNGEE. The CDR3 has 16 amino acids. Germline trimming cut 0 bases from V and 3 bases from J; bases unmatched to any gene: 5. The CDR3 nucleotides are TGTGCCAGCAGCGTAGAGGACAGGGATCCCAATCAGCCCCAGCATTTT. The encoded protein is CASSVEDRDPNQPQHF. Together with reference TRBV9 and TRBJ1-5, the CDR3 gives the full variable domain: DSGVTQTPKHLITATGQRVTLRCSPRSGDLSVYWYQQSLDQGLQFLIQYYNGEERAKGNILERFSAQQFPDLHSELNLSSLELGDSALYFCASSVEDRDPNQPQHFGDGTRLSIL.

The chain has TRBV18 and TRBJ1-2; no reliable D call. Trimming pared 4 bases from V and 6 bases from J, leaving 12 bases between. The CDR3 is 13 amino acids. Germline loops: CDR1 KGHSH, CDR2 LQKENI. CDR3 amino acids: CASSRPGLDGYTF. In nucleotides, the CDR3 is TGTGCCAGCTCACGCCCCGGTTTAGATGGCTACACCTTC.

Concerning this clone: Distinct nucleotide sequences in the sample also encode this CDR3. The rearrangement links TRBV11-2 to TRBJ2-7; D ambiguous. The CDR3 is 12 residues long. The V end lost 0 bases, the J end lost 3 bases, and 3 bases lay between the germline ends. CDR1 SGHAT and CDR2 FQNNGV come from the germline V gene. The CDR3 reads CASSLDSYEQYF. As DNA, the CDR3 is TGTGCCAGCAGCTTAGACAGCTACGAGCAGTACTTC. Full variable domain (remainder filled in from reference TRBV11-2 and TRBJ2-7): EAGVAQSPRYKIIEKRQSVAFWCNPISGHATLYWYQQILGQGPKLLIQFQNNGVVDDSQLPKDRFSAERLKGVDSTLKIQPAKLEDSAVYLCASSLDSYEQYFGPGTRLTVT.

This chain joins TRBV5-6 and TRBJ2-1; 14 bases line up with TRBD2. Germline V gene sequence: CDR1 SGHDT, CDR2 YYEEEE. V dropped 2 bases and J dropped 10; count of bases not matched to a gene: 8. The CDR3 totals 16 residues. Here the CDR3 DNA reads TGTGCCAGCAGCTTCATGACTAGCGGGAGGGCCGGCGAGCAGTTCTTC. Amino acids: CASSFMTSGRAGEQFF. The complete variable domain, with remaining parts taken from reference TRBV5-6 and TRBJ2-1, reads DAGVTQSPTHLIKTRGQQVTLRCSPKSGHDTVSWYQQALGQGPQFIFQYYEEEERQRGNFPDRFSGHQFPNYSSELNVNALLLGDSALYLCASSFMTSGRAGEQFFGPGTRLTVL.

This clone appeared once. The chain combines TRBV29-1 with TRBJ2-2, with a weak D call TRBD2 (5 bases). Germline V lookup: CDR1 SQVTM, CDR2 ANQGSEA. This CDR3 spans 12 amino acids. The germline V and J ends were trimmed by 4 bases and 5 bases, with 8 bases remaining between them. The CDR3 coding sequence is TGCAGCGTTGCACTAGGTACCGGGGAGCTGTTTTTT. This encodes CSVALGTGELFF.

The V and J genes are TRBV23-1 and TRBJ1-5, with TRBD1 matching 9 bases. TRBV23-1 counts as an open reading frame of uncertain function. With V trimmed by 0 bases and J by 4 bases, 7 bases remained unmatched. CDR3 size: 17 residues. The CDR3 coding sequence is TGCGCCAGCAGTCAATCGACGGGGACAGGGAGGAATCAGCCCCAGCATTTT. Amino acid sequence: CASSQSTGTGRNQPQHF.

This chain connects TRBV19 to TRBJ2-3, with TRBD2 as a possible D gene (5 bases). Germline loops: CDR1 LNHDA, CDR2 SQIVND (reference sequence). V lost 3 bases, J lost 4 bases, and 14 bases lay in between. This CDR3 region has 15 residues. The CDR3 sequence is CASSILAGGADTQYF. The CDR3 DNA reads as TGTGCCAGTAGTATTTTGGCGGGTGGAGCAGATACGCAGTATTTT.

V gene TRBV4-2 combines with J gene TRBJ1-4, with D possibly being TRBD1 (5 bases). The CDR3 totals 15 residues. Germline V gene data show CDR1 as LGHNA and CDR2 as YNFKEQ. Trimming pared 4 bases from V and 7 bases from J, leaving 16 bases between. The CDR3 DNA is TGTGCCAGCAGCCCCAGGCCGGGGGAAAGTGAAAAACTGTTTTTT. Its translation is CASSPRPGESEKLFF.

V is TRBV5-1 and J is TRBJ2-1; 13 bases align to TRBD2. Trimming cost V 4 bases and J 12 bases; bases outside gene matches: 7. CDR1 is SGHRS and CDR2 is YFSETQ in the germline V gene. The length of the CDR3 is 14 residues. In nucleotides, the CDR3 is TGCGCCAGCAGCCGGACCGGGACTAGCGGGGTGCAGTTCTTC. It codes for CASSRTGTSGVQFF. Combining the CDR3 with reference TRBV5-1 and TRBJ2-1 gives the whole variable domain KAGVTQTPRYLIKTRGQQVTLSCSPISGHRSVSWYQQTPGQGLQFLFEYFSETQRNKGNFPGRFSGRQFSNSRSEMNVSTLELGDSALYLCASSRTGTSGVQFFGPGTRLTVL.

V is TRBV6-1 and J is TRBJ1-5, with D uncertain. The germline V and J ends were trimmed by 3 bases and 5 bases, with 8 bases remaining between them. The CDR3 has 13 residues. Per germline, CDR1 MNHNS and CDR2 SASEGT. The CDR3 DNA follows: TGTGCCAGCAGTGAGGTCGAGGATCAGCCCCAGCATTTT. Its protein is CASSEVEDQPQHF.

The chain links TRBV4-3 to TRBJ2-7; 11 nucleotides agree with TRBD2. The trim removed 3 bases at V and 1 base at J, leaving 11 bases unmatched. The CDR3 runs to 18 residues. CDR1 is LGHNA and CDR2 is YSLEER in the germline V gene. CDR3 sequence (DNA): TGCGCCAGCAGCCAGGACTACTTCGGGACTAGCGGTTCCTACGAGCAGTACTTC. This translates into CASSQDYFGTSGSYEQYF.

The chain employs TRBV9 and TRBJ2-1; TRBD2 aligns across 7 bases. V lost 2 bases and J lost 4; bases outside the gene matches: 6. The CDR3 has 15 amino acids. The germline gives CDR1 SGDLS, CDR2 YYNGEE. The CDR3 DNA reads TGTGCCAGCAGCGTTAGAAGCGGGGAATACAATGAGCAGTTCTTC. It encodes CASSVRSGEYNEQFF.

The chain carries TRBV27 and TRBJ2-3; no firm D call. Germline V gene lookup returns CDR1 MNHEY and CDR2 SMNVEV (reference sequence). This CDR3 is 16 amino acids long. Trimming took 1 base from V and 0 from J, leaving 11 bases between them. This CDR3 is CASSLWAGTSTDTQYF. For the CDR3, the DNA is TGTGCCAGCAGTTTATGGGCAGGAACTAGCACAGATACGCAGTATTTT.

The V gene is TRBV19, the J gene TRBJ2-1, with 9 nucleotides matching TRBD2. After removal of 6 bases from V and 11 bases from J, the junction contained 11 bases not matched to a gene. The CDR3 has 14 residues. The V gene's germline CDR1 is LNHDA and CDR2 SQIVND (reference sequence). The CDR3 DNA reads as TGTGCCAGTAGACCCGGGACTAGCCATGCCCAGCAGTTCTTC. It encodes CASRPGTSHAQQFF.

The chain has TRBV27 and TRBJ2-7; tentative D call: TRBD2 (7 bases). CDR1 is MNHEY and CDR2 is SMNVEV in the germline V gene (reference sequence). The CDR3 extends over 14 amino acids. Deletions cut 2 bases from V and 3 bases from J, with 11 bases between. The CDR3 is CASSLNGGHYEQYF. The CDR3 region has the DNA TGTGCCAGCAGTTTAAACGGGGGGCACTACGAGCAGTACTTC.

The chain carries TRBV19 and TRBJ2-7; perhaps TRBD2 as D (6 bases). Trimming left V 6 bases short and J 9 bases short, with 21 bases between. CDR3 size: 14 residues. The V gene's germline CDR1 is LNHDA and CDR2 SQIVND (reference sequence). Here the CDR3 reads CASSRDSDRVGQYF. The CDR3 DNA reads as TGTGCCAGTAGCCGGGACTCCGACCGAGTCGGGCAGTACTTC.

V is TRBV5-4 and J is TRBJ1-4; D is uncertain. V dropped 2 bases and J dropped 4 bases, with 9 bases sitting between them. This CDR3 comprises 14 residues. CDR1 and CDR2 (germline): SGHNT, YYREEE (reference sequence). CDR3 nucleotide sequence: TGTGCCAGCAGCTTAGGAGGCGGTAATGAAAAACTGTTTTTT. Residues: CASSLGGGNEKLFF.